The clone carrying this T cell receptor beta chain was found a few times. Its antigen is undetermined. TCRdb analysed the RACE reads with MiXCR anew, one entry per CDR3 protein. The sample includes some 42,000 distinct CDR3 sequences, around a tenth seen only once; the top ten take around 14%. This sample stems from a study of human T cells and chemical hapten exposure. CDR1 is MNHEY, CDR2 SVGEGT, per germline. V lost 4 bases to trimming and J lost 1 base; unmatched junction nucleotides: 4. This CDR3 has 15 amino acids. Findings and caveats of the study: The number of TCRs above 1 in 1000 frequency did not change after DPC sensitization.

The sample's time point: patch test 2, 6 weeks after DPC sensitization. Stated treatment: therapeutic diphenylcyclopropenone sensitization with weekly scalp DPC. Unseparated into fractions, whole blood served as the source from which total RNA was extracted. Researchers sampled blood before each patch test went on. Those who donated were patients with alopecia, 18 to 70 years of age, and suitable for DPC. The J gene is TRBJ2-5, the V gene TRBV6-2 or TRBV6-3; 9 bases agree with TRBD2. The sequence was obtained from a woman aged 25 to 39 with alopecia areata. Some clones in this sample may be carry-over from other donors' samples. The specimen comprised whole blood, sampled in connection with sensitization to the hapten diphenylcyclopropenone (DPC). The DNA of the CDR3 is TGTGCCAGCAGTTTCGCGGGGGGGCGCCAAGAGACCCAGTACTTC. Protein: CASSFAGGRQETQYF.